The text below deals with one TCR beta chain. This sample is part of a study of blood T cell repertoires in COVID-19. Study-wide background: Sites in the United States, Italy and Spain provided acute and convalescent COVID-19 samples. Sources were T cells, B-cell-depleted T cells, or PBMCs; the material itself was cDNA or gDNA.

As handled by the study authors: Scientists estimated how many nucleated cells there were by amplifying reference gene primers. Produced via immunoSEQ multiplex PCR; TCRdb's table is partial and in-frame only. V and J calls and clone size are as listed in that table; D and trimming were resolved from the DNA. The sample includes about 400,000 clones, about 88% of them seen just once. Trimming shortened V by 0 bases and J by 5 bases, and 19 bases separated the two germline ends. The CDR3 runs to 17 residues. Germline CDR1 and CDR2: SNHLY and FYNNEI. This sequence was found in a woman in her sixties with COVID-19, enrolled during active disease. Sequenced: peripheral blood. This chain links TRBV2 with TRBJ1-1, with D possibly being TRBD1 (6 bases). The CDR3 DNA follows: TGTGCCAGCAGTGAAGCCTGGGGCCTCTCTAGGGGGACTGAAGCTTTCTTT. As protein: CASSEAWGLSRGTEAFF.